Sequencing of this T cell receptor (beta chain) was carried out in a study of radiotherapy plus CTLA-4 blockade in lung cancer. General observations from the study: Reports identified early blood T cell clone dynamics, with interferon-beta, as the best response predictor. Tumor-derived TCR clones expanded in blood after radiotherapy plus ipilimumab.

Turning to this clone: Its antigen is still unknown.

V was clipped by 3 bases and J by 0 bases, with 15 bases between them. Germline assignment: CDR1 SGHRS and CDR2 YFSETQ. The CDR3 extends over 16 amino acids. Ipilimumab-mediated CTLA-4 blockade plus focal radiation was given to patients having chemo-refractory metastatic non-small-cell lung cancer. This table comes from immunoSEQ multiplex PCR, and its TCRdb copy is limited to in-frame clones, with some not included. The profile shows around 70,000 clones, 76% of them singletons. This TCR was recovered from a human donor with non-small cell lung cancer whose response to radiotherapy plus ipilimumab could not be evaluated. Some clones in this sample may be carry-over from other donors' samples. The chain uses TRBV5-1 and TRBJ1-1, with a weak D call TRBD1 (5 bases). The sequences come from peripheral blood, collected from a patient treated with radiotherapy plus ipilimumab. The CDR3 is CASSSRGWGLNTEAFF. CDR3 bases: TGCGCCAGCAGCTCCCGGGGGTGGGGGTTGAACACTGAAGCTTTCTTT. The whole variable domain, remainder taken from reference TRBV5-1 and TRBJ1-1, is KAGVTQTPRYLIKTRGQQVTLSCSPISGHRSVSWYQQTPGQGLQFLFEYFSETQRNKGNFPGRFSGRQFSNSRSEMNVSTLELGDSALYLCASSSRGWGLNTEAFFGQGTRLTVV.